Below are 30 T cell receptor beta chains sequenced from a single sample in a study of T cell responses to AZD1222 COVID-19 vaccine. Libraries were prepared by immunoSEQ multiplex PCR; TCRdb keeps only in-frame clonotypes and omits some of them. The table includes 150,000 or so clones, 85% to 90% detected once. The input for sequencing was peripheral blood, taken on day 0 of MenACWY control vaccination. These receptors came from an adult in good health.

J is TRBJ2-1 and V is TRBV6-5; 12 bases map to TRBD2. The germline V gene encodes CDR1 MNHEY and CDR2 SVGAGI. The CDR3 covers 15 residues. V trimming: 5 bases; J trimming: 6 bases; junction bases outside the gene matches: 5. The CDR3 DNA reads TGTGCCAGCAGTCTGACTAGCGGGAGTTTCAATGAGCAGTTCTTC. Protein product: CASSLTSGSFNEQFF.

For the CDR3, the DNA is TGTGCCAGCAGCCCGTATCGGGACAGGGATTCACCCCTCCACTTT. This translates into CASSPYRDRDSPLHF. This chain links TRBV4-2 with TRBJ1-6; 9 bases are shared with TRBD1. The CDR3 extends over 15 amino acids. The germline CDR1 and CDR2 sequences are LGHNA and YNFKEQ. With V trimmed by 4 bases and J by 8 bases, 6 bases remained unmatched.

This clone has just one count. The J gene is TRBJ1-2, the V gene TRBV5-1; 9 bases match TRBD1. V was clipped by 0 bases and J by 7 bases; unmatched bases: 4. Germline V gives CDR1 SGHRS, CDR2 YFSETQ. This CDR3 is 14 amino acids long. The CDR3 nucleotides read TGCGCCAGCAGCTTGGGGACAGGGGCGGGTGGCTACACCTTC. Its translation is CASSLGTGAGGYTF. Supplemented by reference TRBV5-1 and TRBJ1-2, the full variable domain reads KAGVTQTPRYLIKTRGQQVTLSCSPISGHRSVSWYQQTPGQGLQFLFEYFSETQRNKGNFPGRFSGRQFSNSRSEMNVSTLELGDSALYLCASSLGTGAGGYTFGSGTRLTVV.

This clone showed up just a few times. V usage is TRBV5-4 and J usage is TRBJ1-1; D remains ambiguous. The CDR3 runs 11 residues. V was clipped by 4 bases and J by 4 bases, with 5 bases between them. CDR1 is SGHNT, CDR2 YYREEE, per germline (reference sequence). The CDR3 coding sequence is TGTGCCAGCAGCGGCGGCACTGAAGCTTTCTTT. This translates into CASSGGTEAFF.

The chain carries TRBV12-3 or TRBV12-4 and TRBJ1-1; D gene ambiguous. This CDR3 spans 13 amino acids. V dropped 3 bases and J dropped 1 base, with 6 bases sitting between them. CDR3 loop: CASSFAGNTEAFF. In DNA, the CDR3 is TGTGCCAGCAGTTTCGCAGGGAACACTGAAGCTTTCTTT.

The chain is built from TRBV6-2 or TRBV6-3 and TRBJ1-5, with 8 bases aligning to TRBD1. Trimming at V came to 0 bases and at J to 3 bases, leaving 4 bases not matched to a gene. The CDR3 contains 16 residues. The germline gives CDR1 MNHEY, CDR2 SVGEGT. The CDR3 region has the DNA TGTGCCAGCAGTTACTCGCAGGGGGCGAACAATCAGCCCCAGCATTTT. It specifies CASSYSQGANNQPQHF.

The genes are TRBV28 and TRBJ2-3, with 7 bases matching TRBD2. J was trimmed by 6 bases and V by 4 bases; bases with no gene match: 13. Germline CDR1 MDHEN, CDR2 SYDVKM. CDR3 length equals 16 residues. The CDR3 is CASSSEEGGSVDTQYF. The CDR3 DNA is TGTGCCAGCAGTTCCGAAGAGGGCGGGAGCGTGGATACGCAGTATTTT. Full variable domain (outside the CDR3, taken from reference TRBV28 and TRBJ2-3): DVKVTQSSRYLVKRTGEKVFLECVQDMDHENMFWYRQDPGLGLRLIYFSYDVKMKEKGDIPEGYSVSREKKERFSLILESASTNQTSMYLCASSSEEGGSVDTQYFGPGTRLTVL.

The CDR3 protein is CASYVKVRPEKLFF. CDR3 in DNA: TGTGCCAGCTACGTGAAAGTTCGACCGGAAAAACTGTTTTTT. The genes are TRBV7-3 and TRBJ1-4, with D unresolved. The germline V gene encodes CDR1 SGHTA and CDR2 FQGTGA. The CDR3 totals 14 residues. V lost 8 bases and J 8 bases, leaving 18 bases between the germline ends.

The chain joins TRBV28 to TRBJ2-7; D gene uncertain. V shed 6 bases and J shed 3 bases, with 18 bases lying between them. The CDR3 has 15 residues. Per the germline V gene, CDR1 is MDHEN and CDR2 is SYDVKM. CDR3 DNA sequence: TGTGCCAGCAGCTCCAGGACCCCACCGAACTACGAGCAGTACGTC. The encoded protein is CASSSRTPPNYEQYV.

The V and J genes are TRBV6-5 and TRBJ1-5; unclear D gene. Trimming removed 3 bases from V and 4 bases from J, with 13 bases in between. Germline assignment: CDR1 MNHEY and CDR2 SVGAGI. This CDR3 comprises 15 residues. The CDR3 DNA follows: TGTGCCAGCAGTTATGGCACATCTCAGAATCAGCCCCAGCATTTT. It encodes CASSYGTSQNQPQHF.

The chain couples TRBV7-2 to TRBJ1-2, with TRBD1 matching 9 bases. In germline, CDR1 is SGHTA, CDR2 FQGNSA. Losses at the gene ends were 4 bases for V and 8 bases for J; bases not matched to a gene: 8. There are 14 residues in the CDR3. The CDR3 region has the DNA TGTGCCAGCAGCTGGATACAGGGGGCTGAAGGCTACACCTTC. Its translation is CASSWIQGAEGYTF.

This clone was counted a single time. This chain joins TRBV24-1 and TRBJ2-1; D not certain. The CDR3 sequence is 20 residues long. Germline V gene sequence: CDR1 KGHDR, CDR2 SFDVKD. V lost 1 base and J 2 bases, leaving 23 bases between the germline ends. The CDR3 nucleotides are TGTGCCACCAGTGATTTACTTTGGGGTACAGCCCTTCTCACCTACAATGAGCAGTTCTTC. Its protein product is CATSDLLWGTALLTYNEQFF.

This sequence joins TRBV28 and TRBJ2-6; 9 positions agree with TRBD1. CDR1 and CDR2 from the germline V gene are MDHEN and SYDVKM. The trim removed 2 bases at V and 1 base at J, leaving 9 bases unmatched. CDR3 size: 19 residues. CDR3 bases: TGTGCCAGCAGTTTAATAACAGGGGGCCTTGTATCTGGGGCCAACGTCCTGACTTTC. It translates to CASSLITGGLVSGANVLTF.

The chain joins TRBV20-1 to TRBJ2-7; D is unclear. V was shortened by 6 bases and J by 6 bases, with 12 bases between the two germline ends. CDR1 is DFQATT and CDR2 is SNEGSKA in the germline V gene (reference sequence). This CDR3 has 11 residues. The CDR3 loop is CSAQSLGEQYF. Here the CDR3 DNA reads TGCAGTGCCCAGAGCCTCGGCGAGCAGTACTTC.

The chain has TRBV19 and TRBJ1-5; 10 nucleotides agree with TRBD1. CDR1 and CDR2 from the germline V gene are LNHDA and SQIVND (reference sequence). The CDR3 is 14 amino acids. The J segment lost 6 bases and the V segment lost 6 bases, leaving 5 bases of the junction unmatched. The CDR3 spells CASSGTGAVQPQHF. CDR3 sequence (DNA): TGTGCCAGTAGCGGGACAGGGGCCGTTCAGCCCCAGCATTTT.

CDR3 region: CASSFGASGKNEQFF. The CDR3 region has the DNA TGTGCCAGCAGCTTTGGAGCTAGCGGGAAAAATGAGCAGTTCTTC. This chain links TRBV7-2 with TRBJ2-1; 9 nucleotides match TRBD2. Trimming removed 3 bases from V and 7 bases from J; junction bases left unmatched: 7. Looked up from germline, CDR1 is SGHTA and CDR2 is FQGNSA. This CDR3 region has 15 residues.

The rearrangement joins TRBV29-1 to TRBJ2-7, with a possible D match to TRBD1 (6 bases). V lost 6 bases and J lost 3, with 12 bases in between. CDR1 SQVTM and CDR2 ANQGSEA come from the germline V gene. The CDR3 runs 12 residues. CDR3 amino acids: CSVVDSLYEQYF. CDR3 sequence (DNA): TGCAGCGTCGTGGACAGCCTCTACGAGCAGTACTTC.

The rearrangement joins TRBV20-1 to TRBJ1-1, with D perhaps matching TRBD1 (6 bases). The CDR3 contains 11 residues. Per the germline V gene, CDR1 is DFQATT and CDR2 is SNEGSKA (reference sequence). Trimming removed 6 bases from V and 4 bases from J, with 9 bases in between. The CDR3 spells CSARGVTEAFF. CDR3 bases: TGCAGTGCCAGGGGTGTCACTGAAGCTTTCTTT.

The V gene is TRBV15, the J gene TRBJ1-6; D unresolved. This CDR3 region has 15 residues. Trimming cost V 1 base and J 9 bases, with 13 bases left between them. Per germline, CDR1 LNHNV and CDR2 YYDKDF (reference sequence). The chain's CDR3 is CATSRAGPGSSPLHF. CDR3 bases: TGTGCCACCAGCAGAGCGGGCCCTGGATCTTCACCCCTCCACTTT.

This chain links TRBV6-5 with TRBJ2-5, with D uncertain. From germline, CDR1 is MNHEY and CDR2 SVGAGI. V lost 0 bases and J lost 5, with 10 bases in between. The CDR3 length is 14 residues. The CDR3 DNA reads TGTGCCAGCAGTTACTCCCCCACGATGGAGACCCAGTACTTC. It encodes CASSYSPTMETQYF.

The V gene is TRBV9, the J gene TRBJ1-2; possibly TRBD1 for D (5 bases). V dropped 7 bases and J dropped 0 bases, with 7 bases sitting between them. This CDR3 has 12 amino acids. Germline CDR1 SGDLS, CDR2 YYNGEE. For the CDR3, the DNA is TGTGCCAGCTCGACAGCTAACTATGGCTACACCTTC. As protein: CASSTANYGYTF. Full variable domain (remainder filled in from reference TRBV9 and TRBJ1-2): DSGVTQTPKHLITATGQRVTLRCSPRSGDLSVYWYQQSLDQGLQFLIQYYNGEERAKGNILERFSAQQFPDLHSELNLSSLELGDSALYFCASSTANYGYTFGSGTRLTVV.

The V gene is TRBV7-9, the J gene TRBJ1-2; D ambiguous. From germline, CDR1 is SEHNR and CDR2 FQNEAQ (reference sequence). The CDR3 is 14 amino acids. V lost 1 base and J lost 0, with 6 bases in between. The DNA of the CDR3 is TGTGCCAGCAGCTTAGACGGAGCTAACTATGGCTACACCTTC. It translates to CASSLDGANYGYTF.

This chain joins TRBV5-8 and TRBJ2-3; no firm D call. V was cut by 2 bases and J by 3 bases, with 10 bases left in between. The germline V gene has CDR1 SGHTS and CDR2 YDEGEE. This CDR3 spans 14 amino acids. CDR3 sequence: CASSLSFRTDTQYF. CDR3 nucleotide sequence: TGTGCCAGCAGCTTATCGTTCAGAACAGATACGCAGTATTTT.

In its sample, this clone was seen a few times. The chain has TRBV2 and TRBJ2-2, with D maybe TRBD2 (6 bases). With 7 bases removed from V and 0 bases from J, the gap between germline ends came to 9 bases. The CDR3 spans 14 residues. The V gene's germline CDR1 is SNHLY and CDR2 FYNNEI. DNA for the CDR3: TGTGCCAGCATTCGGGACTCGAACACCGGGGAGCTGTTTTTT. Amino acids: CASIRDSNTGELFF.

The count of this clone is one. The germline gene is not matched at one end of the junction; a read error may be the cause. This chain uses TRBV19 with TRBJ2-7, with D perhaps TRBD1 or TRBD2 (5 bases each). Germline loops: CDR1 LNHDA, CDR2 SQIVND (reference sequence). This CDR3 has 14 amino acids. As DNA, the CDR3 is TGTGCCAGTAGTACTCAGACCCGGGACGGCCCGTCGTTCTTC. It is translated as CASSTQTRDGPSFF.

The V call is TRBV5-1, the J call TRBJ2-1; unclear D gene. V shed 0 bases and J shed 5 bases, with 6 bases lying between them. CDR3 length: 13 residues. Per the germline V gene, CDR1 is SGHRS and CDR2 is YFSETQ. The CDR3 sequence: CASSLGFDNEQFF. CDR3 DNA sequence: TGCGCCAGCAGCTTGGGCTTCGACAATGAGCAGTTCTTC.

V is TRBV6-5 and J is TRBJ2-3, with unresolved D. From germline, CDR1 is MNHEY and CDR2 SVGAGI. Trimming shortened V by 8 bases and J by 2 bases, and 14 bases separated the two germline ends. This CDR3 is built from 14 residues. The CDR3 region has the DNA TGTGCCAGCGGCAGCCTACAAACCACAGATACGCAGTATTTT. The encoded protein is CASGSLQTTDTQYF.

DNA of the CDR3: TGTGCCAGCAGCGTAGGGGGCGGGTATTATGCCGGGGAGCTGTTTTTT. Translation: CASSVGGGYYAGELFF. The J gene is TRBJ2-2, the V gene TRBV9, with D perhaps being TRBD1 or TRBD2 (5 bases each). V was clipped by 0 bases and J by 6 bases, with 15 bases between them. This CDR3 is 16 amino acids long. CDR1 SGDLS and CDR2 YYNGEE come from the germline V gene. The full variable domain, completed using reference TRBV9 and TRBJ2-2, is DSGVTQTPKHLITATGQRVTLRCSPRSGDLSVYWYQQSLDQGLQFLIQYYNGEERAKGNILERFSAQQFPDLHSELNLSSLELGDSALYFCASSVGGGYYAGELFFGEGSRLTVL.

The table lists this clone with a few counts. The J gene is TRBJ1-2, the V gene TRBV20-1; TRBD1 matches 8 bases. The CDR3 is 13 amino acids. The germline gives CDR1 DFQATT, CDR2 SNEGSKA (reference sequence). The ends lost 3 bases at V and 7 bases at J; junction bases unmatched: 7. The DNA for the CDR3 is TGCAGTGCTAGTGAGACAGGGGTTCGTGGCTACACCTTC. It specifies CSASETGVRGYTF.

CDR3 nucleotides: TGCGCCAGCAGCAGCCGGGACAGGGGTCAAGAGACCCAGTACTTC. It is translated as CASSSRDRGQETQYF. The chain joins TRBV5-1 to TRBJ2-5, with 10 bases fitting TRBD1. V was pared by 4 bases and J by 2 bases, with 5 bases of the junction left unmatched. In germline, CDR1 is SGHRS, CDR2 YFSETQ. This CDR3 is 15 amino acids long.